The following is a T cell receptor (beta chain) sequence with its context. Its antigen remains unidentified. Base qualities are not at hand, and no much larger clone is one base apart. The data were taken from a study of graft-versus-host responses after intestinal transplantation (dated by TCRdb to about 2021). The study in broad terms: The transplants that recipients got were multivisceral, liver-intestinal, or isolated intestinal. Anti-thymocyte globulin induction was given to all recipients, followed by maintenance tacrolimus and steroids for around three years. Graft-versus-host and host-versus-graft alloreactive T cell clones were tracked in the graft, circulation and bone marrow after intestinal transplantation using bulk TCR-beta CDR3 sequencing. Alloreactive clones were identified by sequencing pre-transplant mixed lymphocyte reaction products and comparing these products with unstimulated pre-transplant donor and recipient T cells. A cohort of 24 intestinal transplant recipients, including one retransplant, was enrolled, and a few patients lacking pretransplant specimens were excluded. Donor T cell macrochimerism was defined as a peak of at least 4% donor T cells among recipient peripheral blood mononuclear cells. Instead of going to the commercial service, samples from a few later patients were sequenced in-house on an Illumina MiSeq and processed with MiXCR. Broad study findings and their caveats: In the allografts of patients with donor T cell macrochimerism, GvH to HvG T cell clonal ratios were high. Early after transplant, peak levels of circulating GvH clones were associated with declines in HvG clones. The conclusions were limited by the relatively low number and heterogeneity of the intestinal transplant patients. GvH clones were detected in recipient bone marrow, and some of these GvH clones were observed earlier in ileal mucosa or blood, consistent with an intestinal mucosal origin.

For this chain, trimming is 1 base at the V end and 7 bases at the J end, and the number of junction bases without a gene match is 14. Reading from cysteine to phenylalanine, the CDR3 counts 17 amino acids. Only the CDR3 part of the read is kept: 51 bases, read in frame from the first base. According to the germline V gene, CDR1 reads SGDLS and CDR2 reads YYNGEE. This specimen's time point label, per the study, means: cells obtained before transplantation from donor or recipient. CD3+CD4+ and CD3+CD8+ populations were FACS-sorted from unstimulated pre-transplant donor and recipient cells taken from spleen or lymph nodes. The library relied on the immunoSEQ multiplex PCR assay. For most patients, genomic DNA was isolated with the Qiagen DNeasy Blood and Tissue Kit and sent frozen to Adaptive Biotechnologies for TCR sequencing. For most patients, high-throughput TCR-beta CDR3 sequencing of genomic DNA was performed by Adaptive Biotechnologies. The study's processing was this. Adaptive's ImmunoSEQ software supplied the TCR sequencing data for 18 patients, while MiXCR and VDJtools were used to process a few other patients. To correct CD4 versus CD8 sorting errors, any sequence found in both subsets at a frequency ratio below 5:1 was removed. CDR3 nucleotide sequences shared between donor and recipient were removed because the origin of such sequences could not be assigned. To count as alloreactive, a clone needed at least 2-fold expansion over unstimulated cells and a minimum CFSE-low frequency of 0.002% (template counts) or 0.001% (read counts). A clone was considered mappable if detected in the sequenced pre-transplant spleen, lymph node, or MLR CFSE-low populations of the donor or recipient. Cumulative frequency of alloreactive clones was calculated as a percentage of all sequences weighted by copy number. Sourced from immuneACCESS, this table was stored by TCRdb with only in-frame sequences that have V and J called. A share of the clones is absent; for the studies checked, an unresolved V gene accounts for under half, and the remainder has no known explanation. D and trimming were read from the DNA, whereas the V and J calls and clone size are those reported in that table. The sample contains approximately 49,000 clones, roughly 90% of them found a single time. The top ten clonotypes cover 0.5% to 0.65% of the sample.

The rearranged chain carries TRBV9 and TRBJ2-7; 10 junctional bases match TRBD2. Source: unstimulated CD4+ T cells sorted from spleen or lymph node cells, taken before transplant. The clonotype was recovered from a human donor who was the organ donor for an intestinal transplant. The CDR3 protein sequence reads: CASSVSAAGGPSREQYF. The DNA sequence reads TGTGCCAGCAGCGTATCGGCAGCGGGAGGGCCATCTCGGGAGCAGTACTTC.